This T cell receptor beta chain derives from a study of response to subunit inactivated influenza vaccine. Regarding the study as a whole: With each seasonal influenza vaccination, the authors suggested, few new T cells are recruited.

This clonotype was seen a few times. The antigen is unknown. Germline lookup yields CDR1 MNHNS and CDR2 SASEGT. There are 14 residues in the CDR3. V lost 6 bases, J lost 4 bases, and 15 bases lay in between. MiXCR, applied by TCRdb to the RT-PCR reads, yields one record per CDR3 protein. The sample has about half a million distinct CDR3 sequences, under 9% seen once. The sequences come from PBMCs from blood, collected less than 30 months after vaccination. The chain links TRBV6-1 to TRBJ2-5; D possibly corresponds to TRBD2 (6 bases). The TCR was taken from a man in his fifties or sixties who received an inactivated influenza vaccine. CDR3 protein: CASSTGGPGETQYF. DNA of the CDR3: TGTGCCAGCAGCACTGGAGGGCCGGGAGAGACCCAGTACTTC.